The 9 T cell receptor beta chains listed next were all sequenced from one sample in a study of T cells in Graves' hyperthyroidism and ophthalmopathy. Amplified TCR beta CDR3 regions derived from RNA transcripts. Researchers ran a first-round RT-PCR on the TCR CDR3 using the HTBI primer set. TCRdb re-analysed the multiplex PCR reads in MiXCR, keeping a single row per CDR3 protein. This table holds around 760,000 distinct CDR3 sequences, around 40% found once. The sample was blood. The source is a middle-aged woman with Graves' hyperthyroidism.

This chain uses TRBV20-1 with TRBJ1-5; 7 bases are a match to TRBD1. The CDR3 is 13 residues long. The germline V gene has CDR1 DFQATT and CDR2 SNEGSKA (reference sequence). The V gene end was trimmed by 4 bases and the J gene end by 3 bases; junction bases not matched to a gene: 3. This CDR3 is CSAKGGTNQPQHF. CDR3 bases: TGCAGTGCTAAAGGGGGCACCAATCAGCCCCAGCATTTT.

This chain links TRBV6-5 with TRBJ1-1, with 7 bases lining up with TRBD1. The CDR3 contains 12 residues. Germline V CDR1 and CDR2: MNHEY, SVGAGI. Trimming at V came to 6 bases and at J to 8 bases, leaving 6 bases not matched to a gene. The CDR3 nucleotides are TGTGCCAGCAGCGGACCGACAGGGGAAGCTTTCTTT. This translates into CASSGPTGEAFF.

A note on this clonotype: A junction end diverges from the germline sequence, so it may reflect a read error. CDR3 coding DNA: TGTGCCAGCAGTTTAGCGGCTGGGGGCAACGTCCTGACTTTC. This encodes CASSLAAGGNVLTF. The chain uses TRBV12-3 or TRBV12-4 and TRBJ2-6; possibly TRBD1 or TRBD2 for D (5 bases each). This CDR3 contains 14 residues.

The V and J genes are TRBV6-5 and TRBJ2-5, with D tentatively TRBD1 or TRBD2 (5 bases each). This CDR3 region has 15 residues. CDR1 is MNHEY, CDR2 SVGAGI, per germline. Trimming took off 7 bases at V and 0 bases at J, with 15 bases between the two ends. The CDR3 protein is CASTTPPGHQETQYF. The CDR3 bases are TGTGCCAGCACAACCCCTCCGGGACACCAAGAGACCCAGTACTTC.

V and J are TRBV6-1 and TRBJ1-3, with D tentatively TRBD1 (5 bases). The CDR3 spans 12 residues. V was cut by 7 bases and J by 4 bases, with 8 bases left in between. CDR1 and CDR2 (germline): MNHNS, SASEGT. The CDR3 sequence: CASMGPGNTIYF. In DNA, the CDR3 is TGTGCCAGCATGGGACCGGGAAACACCATATATTTT.

In this sample, this clonotype turned up many times. The chain links TRBV13 to TRBJ1-6, with D hard to call. CDR3 length equals 14 residues. The germline CDR1 and CDR2 sequences are PRHDT and FYEKMQ (reference sequence). The ends were cut back, 3 bases at V and 7 bases at J, with 10 bases in the middle. CDR3 protein: CASSLYGGNSPLHF. In nucleotides, the CDR3 is TGTGCCAGCAGCTTGTATGGAGGAAATTCACCCCTCCACTTT.

V and J are TRBV7-2 and TRBJ2-5, with D perhaps matching TRBD2 (6 bases). This CDR3 region has 16 residues. Germline V gene lookup returns CDR1 SGHTA and CDR2 FQGNSA. Deletions cut 0 bases from V and 3 bases from J, with 14 bases between. The CDR3: CASSLASVAGKETQYF. CDR3 in DNA: TGTGCCAGCAGCTTAGCGTCTGTTGCGGGGAAAGAGACCCAGTACTTC.

The table lists this clonotype with many counts. The J gene is TRBJ1-1, the V gene TRBV6-5; D is possibly TRBD1 (5 bases). Germline assignment: CDR1 MNHEY and CDR2 SVGAGI. The V end lost 5 bases, the J end lost 1 base, and 17 bases lay between the germline ends. This CDR3 is 16 amino acids long. CDR3 sequence reads: CASSPDRGVENTEAFF. The CDR3 nucleotides are TGTGCCAGCAGTCCCGACCGGGGCGTGGAGAACACTGAAGCTTTCTTT.

This clonotype was found once. This chain uses TRBV20-1 with TRBJ1-4; no firm D call. Germline loops: CDR1 DFQATT, CDR2 SNEGSKA (reference sequence). Trimming removed 3 bases at V and 1 base at J, with 3 bases between. The CDR3 is 12 residues long. The CDR3 region is CSASETNEKLFF. The CDR3 nucleotides read TGCAGTGCTAGTGAAACTAATGAAAAACTGTTTTTT.